This TCR beta chain appears in the sequencing data of a study of T cells expressing NK-cell markers. TCRdb re-called the 5' RACE reads and gives one entry per CDR3 protein, without DNA. The listing records 120,000 to 150,000 distinct CDR3 sequences. The germline V gene has CDR1 MGHRA and CDR2 YSYEKL. The CDR3 is 16 amino acids. Sequenced sample: blood T cells: a sorted CD56 or NKG2C T cell subset, CD4+ or CD8+ T cells, or bulk PBMC T cells (not recorded which). The V gene is TRBV4-1, the J gene TRBJ1-4; TCRdb calls TRBD1, which cannot be checked without DNA. This receptor was obtained from a man aged 18-30 years in good health. CDR3 sequence reads: CASSPTGQGAFEKLFF.